One and the same sample provided the 8 T cell receptor beta chains below, sequenced in a study of blood T cell repertoires in COVID-19. Only in-frame clones appear in the TCRdb table, and some are missing; sequencing was by immunoSEQ multiplex PCR. The sample records a few hundred thousand clones, 80% to 90% being singletons. Sequencing used PBMCs or T cells enriched from blood (not recorded which). These receptors all come from a man aged 30 to 39 who had recovered from COVID-19.

This clone was picked up one time. This chain uses TRBV29-1 with TRBJ2-7, with 11 positions matching TRBD2. This CDR3 is built from 15 residues. J was trimmed by 4 bases and V by 5 bases; bases with no gene match: 10. Germline V gene lookup returns CDR1 SQVTM and CDR2 ANQGSEA. CDR3 in amino acids: CSVSASGRRLYEQYF. The CDR3 DNA sequence: TGCAGCGTTTCGGCTAGCGGGAGGAGACTGTACGAGCAGTACTTC.

The chain recombines TRBV2 with TRBJ2-5; 7 positions agree with TRBD2. The CDR3 is 15 residues long. CDR1 and CDR2 (germline): SNHLY, FYNNEI. J gave up 4 bases and V 1 base, and 6 bases lay outside the gene matches. The CDR3 region is CASSEDGRTGETQYF. The CDR3 nucleotides read TGTGCCAGCAGTGAAGACGGGAGGACTGGAGAGACCCAGTACTTC.

The chain couples TRBV27 to TRBJ2-6; TRBD2 might be the D (5 bases). Germline CDR1 and CDR2: MNHEY and SMNVEV (reference sequence). V gave up 5 bases and J gave up 3 bases, with 8 bases separating them. The CDR3 sequence is 14 residues long. As DNA, the CDR3 is TGTGCCAGCAGTCCCCGGGATGGGGCCAACGTCCTGACTTTC. Protein sequence: CASSPRDGANVLTF.

This rearrangement joins TRBV7-2 to TRBJ2-7, with 7 bases matching TRBD2. The CDR3 covers 15 residues. Trimming removed 5 bases from V and 3 bases from J; junction bases left unmatched: 10. Per the germline V gene, CDR1 is SGHTA and CDR2 is FQGNSA. CDR3 nucleotides: TGTGCCAGCAGCCCTTGGATGTTAGCGGGCTACGAGCAGTACTTC. Translating it yields CASSPWMLAGYEQYF.

This clone was seen only a few times. The rearrangement joins TRBV27 to TRBJ2-1; a possible D gene is TRBD2 (6 bases). V lost 10 bases and J 1 base, leaving 17 bases between the germline ends. Germline V gene sequence: CDR1 MNHEY, CDR2 SMNVEV (reference sequence). CDR3 length equals 15 residues. The CDR3 sequence is CATRIMGGSYNEQFF. The CDR3 DNA is TGTGCCACCCGAATCATGGGGGGTTCCTACAATGAGCAGTTCTTC.

This clone is a singleton in its sample. The CDR3 region is CASSESSTGKAFF. CDR3 sequence (DNA): TGCGCCAGCAGTGAGTCTTCGACAGGGAAGGCTTTCTTT. The gene calls are TRBV10-1 and TRBJ1-1; 7 bases fit TRBD1. Trimming cost V 0 bases and J 11 bases; bases outside gene matches: 6. Germline V gene lookup returns CDR1 WNHNN and CDR2 SYGVQD (reference sequence). CDR3 length equals 13 residues.

V gene TRBV24-1 combines with J gene TRBJ2-1; 7 bases fit TRBD2. Losses at the gene ends were 1 base for V and 1 base for J; bases not matched to a gene: 6. This CDR3 comprises 17 residues. Germline-derived CDR1 and CDR2 are KGHDR and SFDVKD. CDR3 DNA sequence: TGTGCCACCAGTGATTTTCCAGCGGGGTCATCCTACAATGAGCAGTTCTTC. Protein product: CATSDFPAGSSYNEQFF.

The V and J genes are TRBV4-2 and TRBJ1-2, with D possibly being TRBD1 (5 bases). CDR3 length: 16 residues. Looked up from germline, CDR1 is LGHNA and CDR2 is YNFKEQ. V was trimmed by 2 bases and J by 5 bases, leaving 18 bases between them. The CDR3 sequence is CASSQQGVQGTYGYTF. The CDR3 nucleotides are TGTGCCAGCAGCCAACAAGGGGTCCAGGGAACTTATGGCTACACCTTC.